This is a list of T cell receptor beta chains from one sample in a study of PD-1 blockade in classical Hodgkin lymphoma. Measured with immunoSEQ multiplex PCR; TCRdb has only the in-frame clones, and not every one. The table lists 25,000 to 35,000 clones, less than 90% of them singletons. The material sequenced was peripheral blood mononuclear cells (PBMCs), taken before the second cycle of nivolumab. The source is a human donor with classical Hodgkin lymphoma. The CDR3 runs from the conserved cysteine through the conserved F or W.

v_call cdr3_aa
TRBV7-9 CASSFGGGDEKLFF
TRBV7-9 CASSLAHTDTQYF
TRBV18 CASSPGQGSTQYF
TRBV5-1 CASSGGRPDGYTF
TRBV5-1 CASSSNPNSNQPQHF
TRBV7-8 CASSPGGLDNEQFF
TRBV25-1 CASTADRRTDTQYF
TRBV6-6 CASSYRRESYNEQFF
TRBV4-3 CASSQDFQNSPLHF
TRBV4-2 CASSQKAGVTGELFF
TRBV29-1 CSVGAGVRDEQFF
TRBV4-3 CASSQLSGSSIGELFF
TRBV9 CASSVEGIPYNEQFF
TRBV4-2 CASSQAEGNGYTF
TRBV18 CASSQGTDTEAFF
TRBV4-1 CASSQTLGRSNYGYTF
TRBV15 CATSRAAAQKDEQYF
TRBV9 CASSSRGATNEKLFF
TRBV7-2 CASSVTGLGAETQYF
TRBV7-9 CASSEDFQPQHF
TRBV7-9 CASSLAGGTQYF
TRBV28 CASSPGDRDNGYTF
TRBV5-4 CASSQDPGNGYTF
TRBV7-2 CASSLAGTVNTGELFF
TRBV7-9 CASSFGGNTEAFF
TRBV28 CATRDSSNTGELFF
TRBV5-1 CASSLDGVSSTDTQYF
TRBV30 CAWSPDREYGYTF
TRBV30 CAWSSGAYNEQFF
TRBV19 CASSISSGAQETQYF
TRBV9 CASSVSGGTEAFF
TRBV5-4 CASSPGAGGATDTQYF
TRBV11-2 CASSLEQGLGYTF
TRBV11-3 CASSLVRGRNTEAFF
TRBV6-6 CASSKQGAQYF
TRBV15 CATSRGVFRGAPGHEQFF
TRBV7-9 CASSLSSNQPQHF
TRBV7-9 CASSGERGADYGYTF
TRBV11-3 CASSLKDTQYF
TRBV4-3 CASSQERDIYNEQFF
TRBV5-4 CASSFGVSTYGYTF
TRBV5-1 CASSLGARVFGDTEAFF
TRBV5-4 CASGTGGGSGYEQYF
TRBV6-5 CASSRTGRFNYGYTF
TRBV6-4 CASMGLAGGHANRNIQYF
TRBV1 CTSSQDDDWGYGYTF
TRBV18 CASSLRRGEQFF
TRBV7-2 CASSPGDRYNEQFF
TRBV19 CASSIGQGYNQPQHF
TRBV4-2 CASSVGGTYEQYF
TRBV7-2 CASSNLGRGFDEQYF
TRBV15 CATSKSYQETQYF
TRBV12-5 CASGLSGGGAEVFF
TRBV28 CASTTGAGGGGWPQHF
TRBV2 CASSEASGLWGEQPQHF
TRBV6-5 CASRTRRVNTEAFF
TRBV4-3 CASSQDFLTATNEKLFF
TRBV7-7 CASSSAGANEQFF
TRBV7-2 CASSSPGQANYGYTF
TRBV18 CASSLVGTGRTDTQYF